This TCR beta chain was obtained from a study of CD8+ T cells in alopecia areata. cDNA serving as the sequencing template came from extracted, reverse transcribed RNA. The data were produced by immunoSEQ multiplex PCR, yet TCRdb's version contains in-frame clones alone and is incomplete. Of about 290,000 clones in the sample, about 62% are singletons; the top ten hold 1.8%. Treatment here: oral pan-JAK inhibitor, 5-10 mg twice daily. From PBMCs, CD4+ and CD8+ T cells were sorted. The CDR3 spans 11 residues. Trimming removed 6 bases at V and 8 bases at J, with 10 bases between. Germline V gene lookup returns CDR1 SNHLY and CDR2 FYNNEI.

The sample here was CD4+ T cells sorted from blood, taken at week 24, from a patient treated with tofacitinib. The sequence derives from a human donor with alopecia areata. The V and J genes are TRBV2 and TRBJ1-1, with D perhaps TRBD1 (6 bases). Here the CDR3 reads CASRPGAEAFF. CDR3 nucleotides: TGTGCCAGCAGGCCAGGGGCAGAAGCTTTCTTT.